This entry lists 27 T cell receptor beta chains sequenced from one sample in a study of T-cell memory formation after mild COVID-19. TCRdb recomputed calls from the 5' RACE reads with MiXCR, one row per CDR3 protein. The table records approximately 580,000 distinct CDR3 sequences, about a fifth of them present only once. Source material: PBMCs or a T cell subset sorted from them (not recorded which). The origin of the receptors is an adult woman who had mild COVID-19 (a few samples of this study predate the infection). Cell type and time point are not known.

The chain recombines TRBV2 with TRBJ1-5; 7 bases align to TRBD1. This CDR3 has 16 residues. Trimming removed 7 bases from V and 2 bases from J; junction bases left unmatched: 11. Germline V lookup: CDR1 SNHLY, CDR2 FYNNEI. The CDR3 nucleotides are TGTGCCAGCATCGCTAACAGGGGTAGGGGCAATCAGCCCCAGCATTTT. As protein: CASIANRGRGNQPQHF.

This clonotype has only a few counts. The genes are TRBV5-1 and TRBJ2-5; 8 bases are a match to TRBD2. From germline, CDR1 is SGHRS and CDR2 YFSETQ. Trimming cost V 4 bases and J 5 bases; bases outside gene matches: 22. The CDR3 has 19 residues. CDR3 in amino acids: CASSPSLGGGTRLPETQYF. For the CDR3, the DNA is TGCGCCAGCAGCCCGTCCCTCGGGGGGGGAACGCGGCTTCCGGAGACCCAGTACTTC.

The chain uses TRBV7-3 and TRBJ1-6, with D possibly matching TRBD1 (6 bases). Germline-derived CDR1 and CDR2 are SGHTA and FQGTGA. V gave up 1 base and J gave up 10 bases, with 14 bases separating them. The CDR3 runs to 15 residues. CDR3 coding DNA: TGTGCCAGCAGCTTAAGGGCAGGGGTGGGGTCACCCCTCCACTTT. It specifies CASSLRAGVGSPLHF. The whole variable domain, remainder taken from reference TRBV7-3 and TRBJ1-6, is GAGVSQTPSNKVTEKGKYVELRCDPISGHTALYWYRQSLGQGPEFLIYFQGTGAADDSGLPNDRFFAVRPEGSVSTLKIQRTERGDSAVYLCASSLRAGVGSPLHFGNGTRLTVT.

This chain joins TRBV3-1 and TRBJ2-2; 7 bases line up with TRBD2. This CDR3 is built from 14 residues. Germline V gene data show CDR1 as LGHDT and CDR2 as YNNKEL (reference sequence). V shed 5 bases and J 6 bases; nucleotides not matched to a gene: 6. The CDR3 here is CASSRLAQAGELFF. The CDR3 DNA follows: TGTGCCAGCAGCAGACTAGCCCAGGCCGGGGAGCTGTTTTTT.

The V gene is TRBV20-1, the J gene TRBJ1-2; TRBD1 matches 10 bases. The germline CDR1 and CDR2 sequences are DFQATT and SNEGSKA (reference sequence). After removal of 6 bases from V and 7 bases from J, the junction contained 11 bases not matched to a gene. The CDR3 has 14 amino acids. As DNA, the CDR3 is TGCAGTGCCCAACCCGCGGACAGGGGGGGTGGCTACACCTTC. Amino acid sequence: CSAQPADRGGGYTF.

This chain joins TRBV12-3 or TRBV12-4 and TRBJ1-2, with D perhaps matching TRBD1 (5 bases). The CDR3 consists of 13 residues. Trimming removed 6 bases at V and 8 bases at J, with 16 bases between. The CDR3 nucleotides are TGTGCCAGCAGAAAATTAGGAAGGGGAGGCTACACCTTC. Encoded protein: CASRKLGRGGYTF.

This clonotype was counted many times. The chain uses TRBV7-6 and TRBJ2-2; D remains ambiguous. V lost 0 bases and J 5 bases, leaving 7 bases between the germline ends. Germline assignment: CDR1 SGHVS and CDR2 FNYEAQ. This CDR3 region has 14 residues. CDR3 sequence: CASSLATTTGELFF. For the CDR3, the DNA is TGTGCCAGCAGCTTAGCCACGACGACCGGGGAGCTGTTTTTT.

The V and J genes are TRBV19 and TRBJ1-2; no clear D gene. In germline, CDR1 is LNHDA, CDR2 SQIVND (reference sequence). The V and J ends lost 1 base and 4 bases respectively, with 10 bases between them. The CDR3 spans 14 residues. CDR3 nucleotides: TGTGCCAGTAGTATAGGCGACGGCAGCTATGGCTACACCTTC. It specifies CASSIGDGSYGYTF. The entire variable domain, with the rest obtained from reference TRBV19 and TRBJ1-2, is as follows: DGGITQSPKYLFRKEGQNVTLSCEQNLNHDAMYWYRQDPGQGLRLIYYSQIVNDFQKGDIAEGYSVSREKKESFPLTVTSAQKNPTAFYLCASSIGDGSYGYTFGSGTRLTVV.

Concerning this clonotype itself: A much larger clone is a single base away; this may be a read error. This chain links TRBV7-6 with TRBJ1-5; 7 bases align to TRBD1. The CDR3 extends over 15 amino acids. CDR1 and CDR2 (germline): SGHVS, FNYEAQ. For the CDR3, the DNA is TGTGCCAGCAGCTCTAACAGGGGAAGCAAACAGCCCCAGCATTTT. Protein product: CASSSNRGSKQPQHF.

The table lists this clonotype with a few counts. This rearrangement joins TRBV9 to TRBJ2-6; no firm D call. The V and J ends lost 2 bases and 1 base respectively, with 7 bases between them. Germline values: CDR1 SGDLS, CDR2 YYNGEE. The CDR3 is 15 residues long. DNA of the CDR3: TGTGCCAGCAGCGTGTCAAGGTCTGGGGCCAACGTCCTGACTTTC. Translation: CASSVSRSGANVLTF.

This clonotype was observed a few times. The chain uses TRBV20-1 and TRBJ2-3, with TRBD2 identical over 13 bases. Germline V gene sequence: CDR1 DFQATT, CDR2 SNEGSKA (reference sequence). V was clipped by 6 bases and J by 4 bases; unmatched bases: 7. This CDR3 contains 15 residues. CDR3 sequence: CSARTSGSWSDTQYF. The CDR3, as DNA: TGCAGTGCGCGGACTAGCGGGAGTTGGTCAGATACGCAGTATTTT.

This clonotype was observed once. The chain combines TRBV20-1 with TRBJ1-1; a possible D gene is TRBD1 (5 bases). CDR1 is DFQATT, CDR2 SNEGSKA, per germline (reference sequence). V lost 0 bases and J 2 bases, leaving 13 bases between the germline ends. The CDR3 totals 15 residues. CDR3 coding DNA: TGCAGTGCTAGAGACAGGGCGACTATTAACACTGAAGCTTTCTTT. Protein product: CSARDRATINTEAFF.

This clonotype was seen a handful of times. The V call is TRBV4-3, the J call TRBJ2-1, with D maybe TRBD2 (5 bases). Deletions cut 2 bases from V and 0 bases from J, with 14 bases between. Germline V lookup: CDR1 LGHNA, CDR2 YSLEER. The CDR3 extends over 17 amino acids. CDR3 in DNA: TGCGCCAGCAGCCAAACCTCTCTTGGGAGCTCCTACAATGAGCAGTTCTTC. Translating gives CASSQTSLGSSYNEQFF.

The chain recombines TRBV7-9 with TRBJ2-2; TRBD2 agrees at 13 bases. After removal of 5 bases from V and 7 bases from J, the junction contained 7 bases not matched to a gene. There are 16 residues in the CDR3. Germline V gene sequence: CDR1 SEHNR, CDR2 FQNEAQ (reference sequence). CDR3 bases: TGTGCCAGCAGCCCCAGGACTAGCGGGAGTATCGGGGAGCTGTTTTTT. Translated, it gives CASSPRTSGSIGELFF.

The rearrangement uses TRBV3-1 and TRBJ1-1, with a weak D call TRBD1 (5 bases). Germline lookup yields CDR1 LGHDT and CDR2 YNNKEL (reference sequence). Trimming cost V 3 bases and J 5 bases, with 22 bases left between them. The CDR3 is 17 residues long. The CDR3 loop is CASSHFGTSKGSTEAFF. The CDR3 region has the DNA TGTGCCAGCAGCCACTTTGGGACCTCCAAGGGGAGTACTGAAGCTTTCTTT.

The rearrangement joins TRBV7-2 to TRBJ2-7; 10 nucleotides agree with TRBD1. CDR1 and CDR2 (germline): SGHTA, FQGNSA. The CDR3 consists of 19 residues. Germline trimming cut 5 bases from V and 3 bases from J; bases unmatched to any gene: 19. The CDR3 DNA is TGTGCCAGCAGCCGAACCGCCGGGACAGGGGCGACTTGGGGCTACGAGCAGTACTTC. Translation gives CASSRTAGTGATWGYEQYF.

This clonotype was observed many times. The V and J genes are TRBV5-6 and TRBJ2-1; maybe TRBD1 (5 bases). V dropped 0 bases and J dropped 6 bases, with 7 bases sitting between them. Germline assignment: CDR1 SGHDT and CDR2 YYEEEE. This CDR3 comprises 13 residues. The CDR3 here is CASSLAGLNEQFF. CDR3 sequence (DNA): TGTGCCAGCAGCTTGGCAGGGCTCAATGAGCAGTTCTTC. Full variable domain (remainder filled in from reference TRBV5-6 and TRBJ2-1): DAGVTQSPTHLIKTRGQQVTLRCSPKSGHDTVSWYQQALGQGPQFIFQYYEEEERQRGNFPDRFSGHQFPNYSSELNVNALLLGDSALYLCASSLAGLNEQFFGPGTRLTVL.

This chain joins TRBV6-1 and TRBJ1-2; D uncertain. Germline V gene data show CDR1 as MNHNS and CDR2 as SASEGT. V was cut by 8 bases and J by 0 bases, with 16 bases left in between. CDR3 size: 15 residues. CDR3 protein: CASGKPGDANYGYTF. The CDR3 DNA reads TGTGCCAGCGGAAAACCAGGAGACGCTAACTATGGCTACACCTTC.

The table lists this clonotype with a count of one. The CDR3 region is CASRATGIRADTQYF. The CDR3 DNA follows: TGTGCCAGCAGGGCCACAGGGATTCGGGCAGATACGCAGTATTTT. This chain links TRBV6-2 or TRBV6-3 with TRBJ2-3, with TRBD1 as a possible D gene (6 bases). V was trimmed by 6 bases and J by 4 bases, leaving 17 bases between them. This CDR3 is 15 amino acids long. Germline V gene data show CDR1 as MNHEY and CDR2 as SVGEGT.

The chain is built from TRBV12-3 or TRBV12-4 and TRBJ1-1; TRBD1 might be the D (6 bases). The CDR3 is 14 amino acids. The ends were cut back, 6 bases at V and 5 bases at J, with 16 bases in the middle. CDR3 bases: TGTGCCAGCAGAGCCGGGGGGGCGAGAACTGAAGCTTTCTTT. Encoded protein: CASRAGGARTEAFF.

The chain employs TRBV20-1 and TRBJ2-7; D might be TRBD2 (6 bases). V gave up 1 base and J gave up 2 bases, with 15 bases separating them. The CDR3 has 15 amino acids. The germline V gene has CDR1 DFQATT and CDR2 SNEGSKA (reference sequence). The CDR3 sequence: CSARADAGHPYEQYF. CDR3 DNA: TGCAGTGCTAGAGCTGATGCGGGGCATCCCTACGAGCAGTACTTC.

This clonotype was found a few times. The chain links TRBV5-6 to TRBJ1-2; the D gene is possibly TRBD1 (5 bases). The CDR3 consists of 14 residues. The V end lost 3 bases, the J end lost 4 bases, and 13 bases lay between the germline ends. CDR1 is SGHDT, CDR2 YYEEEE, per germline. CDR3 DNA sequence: TGTGCCAGCAGCTACGACAGAACCCTCTATGGCTACACCTTC. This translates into CASSYDRTLYGYTF. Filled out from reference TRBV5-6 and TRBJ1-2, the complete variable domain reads DAGVTQSPTHLIKTRGQQVTLRCSPKSGHDTVSWYQQALGQGPQFIFQYYEEEERQRGNFPDRFSGHQFPNYSSELNVNALLLGDSALYLCASSYDRTLYGYTFGSGTRLTVV.

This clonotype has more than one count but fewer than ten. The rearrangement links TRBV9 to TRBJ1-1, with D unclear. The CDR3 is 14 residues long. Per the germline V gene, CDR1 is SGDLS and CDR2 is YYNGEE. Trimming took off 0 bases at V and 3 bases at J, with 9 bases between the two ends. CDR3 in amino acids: CASSVGIQDTEAFF. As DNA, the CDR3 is TGTGCCAGCAGCGTAGGGATCCAGGACACTGAAGCTTTCTTT. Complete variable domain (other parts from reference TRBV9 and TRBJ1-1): DSGVTQTPKHLITATGQRVTLRCSPRSGDLSVYWYQQSLDQGLQFLIQYYNGEERAKGNILERFSAQQFPDLHSELNLSSLELGDSALYFCASSVGIQDTEAFFGQGTRLTVV.

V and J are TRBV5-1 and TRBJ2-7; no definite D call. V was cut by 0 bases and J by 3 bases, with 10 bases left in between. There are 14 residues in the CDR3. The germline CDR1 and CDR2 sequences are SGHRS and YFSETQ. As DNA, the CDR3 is TGCGCCAGCAGCTTGGTGGACGGGCACTACGAGCAGTACTTC. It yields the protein CASSLVDGHYEQYF.

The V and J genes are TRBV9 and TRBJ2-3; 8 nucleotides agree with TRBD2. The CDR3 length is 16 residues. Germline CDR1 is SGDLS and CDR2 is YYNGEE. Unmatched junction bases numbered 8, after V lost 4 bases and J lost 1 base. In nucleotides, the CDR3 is TGTGCCAGCAGCTTACAAGCGGGAGCCGGCACAGATACGCAGTATTTT. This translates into CASSLQAGAGTDTQYF.

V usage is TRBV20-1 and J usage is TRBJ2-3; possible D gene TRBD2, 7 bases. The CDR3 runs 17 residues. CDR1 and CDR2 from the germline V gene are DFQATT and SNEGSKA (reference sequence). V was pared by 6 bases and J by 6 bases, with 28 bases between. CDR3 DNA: TGCAGTGCCCCCCGCGAGGTGGCGGGGGCCCTCAAGGATACGCAGTATTTT. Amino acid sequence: CSAPREVAGALKDTQYF.

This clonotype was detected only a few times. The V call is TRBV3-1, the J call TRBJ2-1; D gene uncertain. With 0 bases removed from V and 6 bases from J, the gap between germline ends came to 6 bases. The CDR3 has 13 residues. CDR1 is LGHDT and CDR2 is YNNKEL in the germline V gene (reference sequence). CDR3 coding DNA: TGTGCCAGCAGCCAAGACTTCCGCAATGAGCAGTTCTTC. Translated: CASSQDFRNEQFF.